The clone carrying this T cell receptor (beta chain) counts as medium-sized. The sorted Tregs were CD4+CD25+CD127-/low cells. CDR3 size: 18 residues. After removal of 6 bases from V and 5 bases from J, the junction contained 21 bases not matched to a gene. After constant-region reverse-primer amplification, full-length variable regions underwent semi-nested PCR with Nested Universal Primer A. TCRdb reanalysed the 5' RACE reads using MiXCR and keeps one entry per CDR3 protein. The sample has some 11,000 distinct CDR3 sequences, roughly a sixth seen once; the top ten hold 3.5% to 4%. The receptor was isolated from a female donor with breast cancer. Material: Tregs sorted from a lymph node. The gene calls are TRBV12-3 or TRBV12-4 and TRBJ1-2; 7 nucleotides line up with TRBD1. CDR3 residues: CASRPYNDRQGLTYGYTF. The CDR3 region has the DNA TGTGCCAGCAGGCCTTATAACGATCGACAGGGCCTTACTTATGGCTACACCTTC.